This note documents a single T cell receptor beta chain sequence. Using immunoSEQ multiplex PCR, the repertoire was profiled, and TCRdb retains in-frame clones only, with some absent. The sample records 630,000 or so clones, more than 75% being singletons. This entry belongs to a study of shared T cell receptors in the human thymus. Unmatched junction bases numbered 6, after V lost 2 bases and J lost 2 bases. The CDR3 is made up of 16 amino acids. Germline lookup yields CDR1 MNHEY and CDR2 SVGAGI. The data were also submitted as part of a second study, on human thymus T cells. That work states: Resections that were taken during corrective heart surgery supplied the thymus tissue. Unrelated individuals were reported by related research to share highly overlapping thymic repertoires.

This clonotype was sampled from a boy in the first two years of life with a congenital heart defect. Sequencing was done on a sample of thymocytes. The genes are TRBV6-5 and TRBJ2-3, with 8 bases that match TRBD2. The CDR3 protein is CASSYGSGGLTDTQYF. In nucleotides, the CDR3 is TGTGCCAGCAGTTACGGGTCGGGGGGGCTCACAGATACGCAGTATTTT.